The T cell receptor (beta chain) described here comes from a study of blood T cell repertoires in COVID-19. Participants, roughly 18 to 90 years old, spanned about two dozen US areas. The CDR3 is 11 residues long. V was clipped by 6 bases and J by 5 bases, with 7 bases between them. Germline lookup yields CDR1 MNHEY and CDR2 SMNVEV (reference sequence). Under the authors' procedure: Scientists estimated how many nucleated cells there were by amplifying reference gene primers. The data were produced by immunoSEQ multiplex PCR, yet TCRdb's version contains in-frame clones alone and is incomplete. From that table come the V and J calls and clone size; the DNA was used to work out D and trimming. The data show roughly 200,000 clones, 85% seen once.

Sequences were obtained from PBMCs or T cells enriched from blood (not recorded which). The chain couples TRBV27 to TRBJ1-1; no clear D gene. The origin of this receptor is a man between 35 and 55 years old who had recovered from COVID-19. The CDR3 DNA is TGTGCCAGCAGATCAATTACTGAAGCTTTCTTT. The encoded protein is CASRSITEAFF.